This TCR beta chain comes out of a study of beta chain features in type 1 diabetes. Turning to the study itself: On cell yields, gender and age, patients and healthy donors were similar. Points from the study as a whole: Diminished insertions and augmented deletions at VDJ junctions characterized type 1 diabetes patients. Type 1 diabetes patients had moderately but significantly shorter TCRB CDR3s in all four CD4+ subsets.

Staining for CD45RO/CCR7/CD25/CD127/CD95/CD27 allowed sorting of CD4+ naive, central memory, regulatory and stem cell-like memory cells. Of note for this clone: Its specificity is not known.

All of the isolated RNA was reverse transcribed, so expressed TCRB transcripts were sequenced. Profiled with immunoSEQ multiplex PCR; TCRdb holds only in-frame clones, not every one. The sample carries hundreds of thousands of clones, roughly 13% recorded once. Germline values: CDR1 MNHEY, CDR2 SMNVEV (reference sequence). Trimming stripped 5 bases from V and 2 bases from J, with 9 bases between. The CDR3 consists of 13 residues. This clonotype was sampled from a man aged 18-30 years with type 1 diabetes. What was sequenced was naive CD4+ T cells from blood. This sequence joins TRBV27 and TRBJ2-5, with a possible D match to TRBD2 (5 bases). The CDR3, as DNA: TGTGCCAGCAGTGTAGCGCGACAAGAGACCCAGTACTTC. This codes for CASSVARQETQYF.